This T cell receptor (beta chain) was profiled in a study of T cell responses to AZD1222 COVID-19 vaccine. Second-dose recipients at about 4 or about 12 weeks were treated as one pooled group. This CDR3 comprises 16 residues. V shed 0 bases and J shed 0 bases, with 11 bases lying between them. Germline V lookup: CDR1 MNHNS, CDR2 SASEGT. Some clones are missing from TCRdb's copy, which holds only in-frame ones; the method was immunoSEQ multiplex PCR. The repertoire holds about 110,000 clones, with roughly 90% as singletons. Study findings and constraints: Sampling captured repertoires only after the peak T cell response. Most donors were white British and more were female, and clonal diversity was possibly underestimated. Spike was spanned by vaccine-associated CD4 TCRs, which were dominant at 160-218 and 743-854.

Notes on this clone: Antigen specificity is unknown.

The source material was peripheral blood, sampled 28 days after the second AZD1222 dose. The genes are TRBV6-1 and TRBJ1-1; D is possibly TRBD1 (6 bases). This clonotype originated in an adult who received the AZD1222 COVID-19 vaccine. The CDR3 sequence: CASSEARGALNTEAFF. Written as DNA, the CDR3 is TGTGCCAGCAGTGAAGCTCGGGGGGCACTGAACACTGAAGCTTTCTTT.